Following are 19 T cell receptor beta chains from one sample sequenced in a study of cytomegalovirus exposure and HLA in healthy donors. Amplification used 60 Vbeta primers and 13 Jbeta primers. Profiled with immunoSEQ multiplex PCR; TCRdb holds only in-frame clones, not every one. The sample includes over 150,000 clones, approximately 78% of them seen just once. The sequenced sample consisted of PBMCs. All receptors come from a woman aged 30 to 39 in good health and CMV-seropositive.

This chain connects TRBV5-1 to TRBJ2-5, with D maybe TRBD2 (6 bases). The J call may be in error: the DNA end matches TRBJ2-7 better. The CDR3 is 13 residues long. Germline CDR1 SGHRS, CDR2 YFSETQ. The chain's CDR3 is CASSFKGRHEQYF. The CDR3 DNA reads TGCGCCAGCAGCTTCAAGGGGAGGCACGAGCAGTACTTC.

The gene calls are TRBV9 and TRBJ2-2; the D gene is possibly TRBD2 (6 bases). The V and J ends lost 0 bases and 4 bases respectively, with 7 bases between them. The CDR3 has 14 amino acids. Germline CDR1 and CDR2: SGDLS and YYNGEE. CDR3 in amino acids: CASSVGGLTGELFF. The CDR3 DNA is TGTGCCAGCAGCGTAGGGGGACTCACCGGGGAGCTGTTTTTT.

This clone was recorded a few times. The V and J genes are TRBV7-6 and TRBJ1-2; D gene ambiguous. Germline CDR1 is SGHVS and CDR2 is FNYEAQ. Trimming shortened V by 5 bases and J by 4 bases, and 11 bases separated the two germline ends. This CDR3 contains 13 residues. CDR3 in DNA: TGTGCCAGCAGCCCGGACTCAGGCTATGGCTACACCTTC. Translation: CASSPDSGYGYTF.

J is TRBJ1-2 and V is TRBV20-1; D is possibly TRBD1 (5 bases). The CDR3 totals 11 residues. The V end lost 6 bases, the J end lost 8 bases, and 13 bases lay between the germline ends. CDR1 is DFQATT, CDR2 SNEGSKA, per germline (reference sequence). The CDR3 region has the DNA TGCAGTGCCCTGAAGAGACAGGGCTACACCTTC. Its translation: CSALKRQGYTF.

The rearrangement joins TRBV19 to TRBJ2-3, with D unresolved. The length of the CDR3 is 14 residues. CDR1 LNHDA and CDR2 SQIVND come from the germline V gene (reference sequence). The V gene lost 4 bases and the J gene lost 0 bases, with 8 bases spanning the gap. CDR3 protein: CASSNLTSTDTQYF. The CDR3 DNA reads TGTGCCAGTAGTAATCTGACTAGCACAGATACGCAGTATTTT.

A single count supports this clone. The chain links TRBV7-9 to TRBJ2-1; 10 nucleotides align to TRBD2. V shed 5 bases and J 2 bases; nucleotides not matched to a gene: 6. The CDR3 has 16 amino acids. Germline CDR1 SEHNR, CDR2 FQNEAQ (reference sequence). The CDR3 loop reads CASSPSLAGAYNEQFF. In nucleotides, the CDR3 is TGTGCCAGCAGCCCGTCTCTAGCGGGGGCCTACAATGAGCAGTTCTTC.

This sequence joins TRBV19 and TRBJ2-7, with 10 nucleotides matching TRBD1. The length of the CDR3 is 16 residues. V trimming: 3 bases; J trimming: 1 base; junction bases outside the gene matches: 6. In germline, CDR1 is LNHDA, CDR2 SQIVND (reference sequence). The CDR3 DNA reads as TGTGCCAGTAGTATCGCGCCGGGACAGGGGTCCTACGAGCAGTACTTC. Translation: CASSIAPGQGSYEQYF.

This chain connects TRBV18 to TRBJ1-1; TRBD1 agrees at 8 bases. Trimming at V came to 5 bases and at J to 1 base, leaving 3 bases not matched to a gene. This CDR3 has 14 residues. CDR1 is KGHSH, CDR2 LQKENI, per germline. The CDR3 loop is CASSFTGGNTEAFF. CDR3 nucleotide sequence: TGTGCCAGCTCATTTACAGGGGGGAACACTGAAGCTTTCTTT.

The chain uses TRBV7-2 and TRBJ2-6; the match to TRBD1 covers 7 bases. The CDR3 runs 18 residues. With V trimmed by 2 bases and J by 4 bases, 11 bases remained unmatched. From germline, CDR1 is SGHTA and CDR2 FQGNSA. The CDR3 sequence is CASSLRGLTGVGANVLTF. The DNA for the CDR3 is TGTGCCAGCAGCTTAAGGGGTTTAACAGGGGTAGGGGCCAACGTCCTGACTTTC.

The V gene is TRBV29-1, the J gene TRBJ2-7, with TRBD2 identical over 8 bases. The CDR3 loop spans 13 amino acids. The germline gives CDR1 SQVTM, CDR2 ANQGSEA. With 6 bases clipped from V and 7 bases from J, the junction kept 11 bases outside the gene matches. The CDR3 DNA reads as TGCAGCGTAAGACGGGGGGGCTCGGGAGAGCAGTACTTC. Protein sequence: CSVRRGGSGEQYF.

This chain joins TRBV6-6 and TRBJ2-7; 7 bases agree with TRBD1. The J segment lost 6 bases and the V segment lost 5 bases, leaving 10 bases of the junction unmatched. Germline CDR1 MNHNY, CDR2 SVGAGI (reference sequence). This CDR3 comprises 14 residues. The CDR3 bases are TGTGCCAGCAGTCTTTGGACAGGTGGGGGCGAGCAGTACTTC. This codes for CASSLWTGGGEQYF.

The chain employs TRBV27 and TRBJ1-2; 8 bases agree with TRBD1. The CDR3 covers 14 residues. The V and J ends lost 6 bases and 9 bases, in that order; junction bases with no gene match: 12. Germline CDR1 and CDR2: MNHEY and SMNVEV (reference sequence). This chain's CDR3 is CASSLDRGGYRYTF. The CDR3 nucleotides are TGTGCCAGCAGCCTCGACAGGGGAGGGTATCGCTACACCTTC.

The sample holds one count of this clone. CDR3 sequence (DNA): TGTGCCAGCAGCTTAGCGTTGAATAGCGGGGGGGCCTACAATGAGCAGTTCTTC. It encodes CASSLALNSGGAYNEQFF. The chain uses TRBV7-2 and TRBJ2-1; 11 nucleotides align to TRBD2. Trimming took 0 bases from V and 2 from J; bases not matched to a gene: 6. The CDR3 totals 18 residues. CDR1 is SGHTA and CDR2 is FQGNSA in the germline V gene. Using reference TRBV7-2 and TRBJ2-1 for the parts outside the CDR3, the full variable domain is GAGVSQSPSNKVTEKGKDVELRCDPISGHTALYWYRQSLGQGLEFLIYFQGNSAPDKSGLPSDRFSAERTGGSVSTLTIQRTQQEDSAVYLCASSLALNSGGAYNEQFFGPGTRLTVL.

V and J are TRBV29-1 and TRBJ2-7; 7 bases match TRBD2. Germline assignment: CDR1 SQVTM and CDR2 ANQGSEA. V shed 5 bases and J 2 bases; nucleotides not matched to a gene: 3. This CDR3 has 12 amino acids. Here the CDR3 DNA reads TGCAGCGTTAGGACTAGACCCTACGAGCAGTACTTC. This codes for CSVRTRPYEQYF.

The chain is built from TRBV28 and TRBJ2-3; D is uncertain. Between the trimmed V and J ends, which lost 5 bases and 6 bases, there was a span of 9 bases. CDR1 is MDHEN and CDR2 is SYDVKM in the germline V gene. The CDR3 spans 12 residues. The CDR3 sequence is CASSPFGDTQYF. In DNA form, the CDR3 reads TGTGCCAGCAGTCCTTTCGGGGATACGCAGTATTTT.

The chain employs TRBV11-2 and TRBJ2-1; TRBD1 is a possible D gene (6 bases). Germline values: CDR1 SGHAT, CDR2 FQNNGV. The CDR3 totals 14 residues. V was clipped by 4 bases and J by 16 bases, with 23 bases between them. CDR3 DNA: TGTGCCAGCAGCTCTACAGGGCTGGCTAGTATATTCTTCTTC. This sequence encodes CASSSTGLASIFFF.

The chain is built from TRBV9 and TRBJ2-2, with 7 bases identical to TRBD1. V was pared by 1 base and J by 4 bases, with 4 bases of the junction left unmatched. CDR1 SGDLS and CDR2 YYNGEE come from the germline V gene. The CDR3 runs to 15 residues. This chain's CDR3 is CASSVYNRGTGELFF. CDR3 sequence (DNA): TGTGCCAGCAGCGTATATAACAGGGGCACCGGGGAGCTGTTTTTT.

This clone was seen only a few times. The chain combines TRBV19 with TRBJ2-7; 8 positions agree with TRBD2. Trimming took 5 bases from V and 2 from J; bases not matched to a gene: 11. The germline CDR1 and CDR2 sequences are LNHDA and SQIVND (reference sequence). The CDR3 has 16 amino acids. The CDR3 spells CASSPGSSGATYEQYF. CDR3 DNA: TGTGCCAGTAGTCCAGGAAGTAGCGGGGCCACCTACGAGCAGTACTTC. The whole variable domain, remainder taken from reference TRBV19 and TRBJ2-7, is DGGITQSPKYLFRKEGQNVTLSCEQNLNHDAMYWYRQDPGQGLRLIYYSQIVNDFQKGDIAEGYSVSREKKESFPLTVTSAQKNPTAFYLCASSPGSSGATYEQYFGPGTRLTVT.

The chain employs TRBV2 and TRBJ2-3; 7 bases fit TRBD1. The V gene's germline CDR1 is SNHLY and CDR2 FYNNEI. The CDR3 covers 15 residues. J lost 3 bases, V lost 3 bases, and 6 bases had no gene match. The CDR3 reads CASSDPGQITDTQYF. The CDR3 coding sequence is TGTGCCAGCAGTGATCCGGGACAGATTACAGATACGCAGTATTTT.